This is a list of T cell receptor beta chains from one sample in a study of identical twins. TCRdb ran MiXCR on the 5' RACE reads and lists one entry per CDR3 protein. Counted here are around 490,000 distinct CDR3 sequences, around 22% occurring once; the ten biggest clones make up 0.48%. This sample also appeared in a second study, on yellow fever vaccine responses in identical twins.

Sequencing used CD4+ T cells sorted from blood. These receptors originate from a woman aged 18 to 35 in good health. Each CDR3 is given with its conserved first and last residue. D genes are given only for firm matches. Size values are once, few and many counts, or a class for expanded clones, and some rows have none.

d_gene,abundance,j_gene,v_gene,CDR3aa,CDR3nt
TRBD1,-,TRBJ1-2,TRBV5-5,CASSSTGDPNYGYTF,TGTGCCAGCAGCTCAACAGGGGACCCTAACTATGGCTACACCTTC
TRBD1,few,TRBJ2-3,TRBV6-1,CASSPLDRGGDTQYF,TGTGCCAGCAGTCCCCTGGACAGGGGGGGAGATACGCAGTATTTT
-,-,TRBJ2-7,TRBV6-5,CASSYVYRSPWEQYF,TGTGCCAGCAGTTACGTATACAGGTCCCCCTGGGAGCAGTACTTC
-,few,TRBJ2-2,TRBV21-1,CASIKGVNTGELFF,TGTGCCAGCATCAAGGGGGTGAACACCGGGGAGCTGTTTTTT
-,-,TRBJ2-6,TRBV3-1,CASSLQAGAHSGANVLTF,TGTGCCAGCAGCCTCCAGGCCGGGGCCCACTCTGGGGCCAACGTCCTGACTTTC
-,few,TRBJ2-5,TRBV28,CASSFNPLGGGRETQYF,TGTGCCAGCAGTTTTAACCCTCTGGGGGGGGGCCGAGAGACCCAGTACTTC
-,-,TRBJ2-1,TRBV12-5,CASGLGLSDDEQFF,TGTGCTAGTGGTTTGGGGCTCTCGGACGATGAGCAGTTCTTC
TRBD1,-,TRBJ1-2,TRBV7-8,CASSLTAQGIKGYTF,TGTGCCAGCAGCCTAACGGCACAGGGGATCAAGGGCTACACCTTC
-,few,TRBJ2-1,TRBV20-1,CSASQGSSTGNEQFF,TGCAGTGCCAGCCAGGGGTCCTCCACCGGCAATGAGCAGTTCTTC
-,few,TRBJ2-2,TRBV6-1,CASVGSGELFF,TGTGCCAGCGTGGGCTCCGGGGAGCTGTTTTTT
-,-,TRBJ2-2,TRBV7-2,CASSLETAGTGELFF,TGTGCCAGCAGCTTGGAGACAGCCGGCACCGGGGAGCTGTTTTTT
-,once,TRBJ2-3,TRBV6-4,CATRRTSSVITDTQYF,TGTGCCACCCGACGAACTAGCAGTGTTATCACAGATACGCAGTATTTT
-,few,TRBJ2-5,TRBV12-3/TRBV12-4,CASMESPTETQYF,TGTGCCAGCATGGAGTCACCCACAGAGACCCAGTACTTC
-,-,TRBJ2-3,TRBV10-1,CASNPGVVSDTQYF,TGCGCCAGCAACCCCGGGGTTGTTTCAGATACGCAGTATTTT
-,-,TRBJ2-1,TRBV5-1,CASSLGAFSYNEQFF,TGCGCCAGCAGCTTGGGGGCATTCTCCTACAATGAGCAGTTCTTC
-,few,TRBJ2-2,TRBV10-3,CAISGRGSENTGELFF,TGTGCCATCAGTGGAAGGGGTTCTGAGAACACCGGGGAGCTGTTTTTT
-,-,TRBJ2-5,TRBV27,CASSFLLQQETQYF,TGTGCCAGCAGTTTTTTGCTCCAACAAGAGACCCAGTACTTC
TRBD2,few,TRBJ2-1,TRBV12-3/TRBV12-4,CASSLYSGGLVF,TGTGCCAGCAGTTTATATAGCGGGGGGCTGGTCTTC
TRBD2,-,TRBJ2-1,TRBV20-1,CSAREVSGRALLFF,TGCAGTGCTAGAGAGGTTAGCGGGAGGGCCCTACTGTTCTTC
-,many,TRBJ2-1,TRBV7-2,CASSRTDLSYNEQFF,TGTGCCAGCAGCCGCACCGATTTGTCCTACAATGAGCAGTTCTTC
-,few,TRBJ2-2,TRBV12-3/TRBV12-4,CASSFKGSIANTGELFF,TGTGCCAGCAGTTTTAAGGGTTCCATTGCAAACACCGGGGAGCTGTTTTTT
-,few,TRBJ2-6,TRBV7-3,CASSLTSGAGANVLTF,TGTGCCAGCAGCTTAACGTCAGGGGCTGGGGCCAACGTCCTGACTTTC
-,-,TRBJ2-2,TRBV12-3/TRBV12-4,CATKSGPENTGELFF,TGTGCCACCAAATCAGGGCCCGAGAACACCGGGGAGCTGTTTTTT
TRBD2,-,TRBJ2-7,TRBV2,CASRTMGTSPYEQYF,TGTGCCAGCAGGACGATGGGGACTAGCCCCTACGAGCAGTACTTC
-,few,TRBJ1-1,TRBV6-5,CASSYSRHSNTEAFF,TGTGCCAGCAGTTACTCCAGGCACTCGAACACTGAAGCTTTCTTT
TRBD2,-,TRBJ2-3,TRBV12-3/TRBV12-4,CASSLAVGSGNTQYF,TGTGCCAGCAGTCTAGCGGTGGGCAGCGGTAATACGCAGTATTTT
-,-,TRBJ1-4,TRBV5-1,CASSPGGYATNEKLFF,TGCGCCAGCAGCCCCGGGGGTTATGCAACTAATGAAAAACTGTTTTTT